These 20 T cell receptor beta chains were sequenced from one sample in a study of T cells expressing NK-cell markers. TCRdb reanalyzed the 5' RACE reads, giving one entry per CDR3 protein sequence and no DNA. In all, the sample yields around 260,000 distinct CDR3 sequences. Sequenced: blood T cells: a sorted CD56 or NKG2C T cell subset, CD4+ or CD8+ T cells, or bulk PBMC T cells (not recorded which). The receptor source for this set is a woman between 18 and 70 years old in good health.

The rearrangement links TRBV30 to TRBJ2-1; TCRdb calls TRBD2, which cannot be checked without DNA. This CDR3 is built from 15 residues. In germline, CDR1 is GTSNPN, CDR2 SVGIG (reference sequence). The CDR3: CAWSVRATHYNEQFF.

The V gene is TRBV7-9, the J gene TRBJ1-3. This CDR3 spans 15 amino acids. Germline V lookup: CDR1 SEHNR, CDR2 FQNEAQ (reference sequence). The chain's CDR3 is CASSSRESSGNTIYF.

The rearrangement joins TRBV9 to TRBJ2-1; the D call from TCRdb, TRBD2, cannot be confirmed without DNA. Germline assignment: CDR1 SGDLS and CDR2 YYNGEE. The CDR3 sequence is 15 residues long. CDR3 sequence: CASSVVSRPLLEQFF.

The chain's CDR3 is CASSPLGGLAGVEQFF. The chain recombines TRBV12-3 or TRBV12-4 with TRBJ2-1; there is no DNA to check the TCRdb D call of TRBD2. This CDR3 has 16 residues.

The chain couples TRBV20-1 to TRBJ2-3. Germline V gene lookup returns CDR1 DFQATT and CDR2 SNEGSKA (reference sequence). The CDR3 is made up of 14 amino acids. The CDR3 reads CSARETGFTDTQYF.

The chain employs TRBV4-3 and TRBJ1-5. CDR1 is LGHNA, CDR2 YSLEER, per germline. CDR3 length equals 15 residues. The CDR3: CASSLWVDSNQPQHF.

J is TRBJ1-4 and V is TRBV7-8. Looked up from germline, CDR1 is SGHVS and CDR2 is FQNEAQ. The CDR3 consists of 12 residues. The CDR3 reads CASSQLGEKLFF.

The chain recombines TRBV13 with TRBJ2-1; without DNA, the TCRdb call of TRBD2 cannot be checked. Germline V CDR1 and CDR2: PRHDT, FYEKMQ (reference sequence). The CDR3 has 17 residues. The CDR3 spells CASSFFSGLERPNEQFF.

The V call is TRBV27, the J call TRBJ1-1. The CDR3 contains 14 residues. Germline-derived CDR1 and CDR2 are MNHEY and SMNVEV (reference sequence). CDR3 loop: CASSLSGLNTEAFF.

The chain employs TRBV3-1 and TRBJ1-2; TCRdb calls TRBD1, which cannot be checked without DNA. The CDR3 covers 15 residues. The germline gives CDR1 LGHDT, CDR2 YNNKEL (reference sequence). Here the CDR3 reads CASSQRDRRINGYTF.

CDR3 amino acids: CASSYSRTADSGYTF. This chain joins TRBV6-5 and TRBJ1-2. CDR1 and CDR2 from the germline V gene are MNHEY and SVGAGI. CDR3 length: 15 amino acids.

The genes are TRBV14 and TRBJ2-5; as DNA is missing, the TRBD1 call by TCRdb cannot be tested. From germline, CDR1 is SGHDN and CDR2 FVKESK. There are 14 residues in the CDR3. The CDR3 sequence is CASSPAGARETQYF.

The chain combines TRBV6-2 or TRBV6-3 with TRBJ2-2; the D call from TCRdb, TRBD1, cannot be confirmed without DNA. The germline V gene has CDR1 MNHEY and CDR2 SVGEGT. The CDR3 has 14 amino acids. The CDR3 region is CASSYYPFTGELFF.

V and J are TRBV18 and TRBJ2-3; with no DNA, the TCRdb D assignment of TRBD2 cannot be verified. The CDR3 has 14 residues. The germline gives CDR1 KGHSH, CDR2 LQKENI. The CDR3 reads CASSRGINTDTQYF.

The chain uses TRBV6-5 and TRBJ2-1; TCRdb outputs TRBD1, but without DNA this stays unchecked. The CDR3 covers 17 residues. Germline CDR1 reads MNHEY; CDR2 reads SVGAGI. Here the CDR3 reads CASSYSFGGVSYNEQFF.

The CDR3 spells CASSGDRGRAEAFF. The chain has TRBV2 and TRBJ1-1; lacking DNA, the TRBD1 call made by TCRdb goes unchecked. CDR1 SNHLY and CDR2 FYNNEI come from the germline V gene. This CDR3 region has 14 residues.

The rearrangement links TRBV30 to TRBJ2-1; as DNA is missing, the TRBD2 call by TCRdb cannot be tested. The CDR3 is 14 residues long. The germline V gene encodes CDR1 GTSNPN and CDR2 SVGIG (reference sequence). CDR3 in amino acids: CAWSRLAGGNEQFF. The whole variable domain, filled in from reference TRBV30 and TRBJ2-1, reads SQTIHQWPATLVQPVGSPLSLECTVEGTSNPNLYWYRQAAGRGLQLLFYSVGIGQISSEVPQNLSASRPQDRQFILSSKKLLLSDSGFYLCAWSRLAGGNEQFFGPGTRLTVL.

The chain is built from TRBV10-3 and TRBJ2-7; TCRdb calls TRBD2, which cannot be checked without DNA. This CDR3 has 15 amino acids. Germline CDR1 is ENHRY and CDR2 is SYGVKD. This chain's CDR3 is CAISPRLAEVYEQYF.

This chain joins TRBV18 and TRBJ2-3; TCRdb reports TRBD2, a call that lacks DNA to check it against. The CDR3 sequence is 15 residues long. The germline V gene has CDR1 KGHSH and CDR2 LQKENI. The CDR3 sequence is CASSPGLERTDTQYF.

V is TRBV20-1 and J is TRBJ2-3; as DNA is missing, the TRBD1 call by TCRdb cannot be tested. The CDR3 consists of 14 residues. Germline V gene sequence: CDR1 DFQATT, CDR2 SNEGSKA (reference sequence). CDR3 sequence reads: CSARIPGYTDTQYF.